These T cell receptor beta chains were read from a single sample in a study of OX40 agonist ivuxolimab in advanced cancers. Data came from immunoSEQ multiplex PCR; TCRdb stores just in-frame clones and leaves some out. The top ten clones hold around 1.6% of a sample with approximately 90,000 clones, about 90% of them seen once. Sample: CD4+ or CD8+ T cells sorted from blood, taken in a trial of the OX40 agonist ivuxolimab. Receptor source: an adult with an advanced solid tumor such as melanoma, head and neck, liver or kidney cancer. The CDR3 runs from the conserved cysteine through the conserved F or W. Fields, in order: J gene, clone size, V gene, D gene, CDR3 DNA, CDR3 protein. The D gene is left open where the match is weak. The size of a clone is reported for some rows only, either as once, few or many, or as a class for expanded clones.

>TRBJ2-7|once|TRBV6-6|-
TGTGCCAGCAGTTCATTGCATCGTAACGAGCAGTACTTC
CASSSLHRNEQYF
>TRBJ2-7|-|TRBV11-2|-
TGTGCCAGCAGCCCCTGGGCTAGCAGAGCCTACGAGCAGTACTTC
CASSPWASRAYEQYF
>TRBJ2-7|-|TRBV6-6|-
TGTGCCAGCAGTCCGACGGTTAGCGAGCAGTACTTC
CASSPTVSEQYF
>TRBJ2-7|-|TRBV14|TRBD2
TGTGCCAGCGGATACCGGGACTACTCCTACGAGCAGTACTTC
CASGYRDYSYEQYF
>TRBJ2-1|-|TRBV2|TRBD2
TGTGCCAGCAGTTTCAGTTTCTCTAGCGGGAGAAATGAGCAGTTCTTC
CASSFSFSSGRNEQFF
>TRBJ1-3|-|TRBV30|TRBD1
TGTGCCTGGAGTCCGGGACAGCGCGTCTCTGGAAACACCATATATTTT
CAWSPGQRVSGNTIYF
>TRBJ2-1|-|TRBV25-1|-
TGTGCCAGCAGTGATTTTAAAAGCAACCTCCCCTCCTACAATGAGCAGTTCTTC
CASSDFKSNLPSYNEQFF
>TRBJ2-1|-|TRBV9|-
TGTGCCAGCAGCCGAATCAAGAATGAGCAGTTCTTC
CASSRIKNEQFF
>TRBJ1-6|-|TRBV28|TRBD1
TGTGCCAGCAGTTTCCCTCGACAGGGTTCACCCCTCCACTTT
CASSFPRQGSPLHF
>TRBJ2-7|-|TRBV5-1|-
TGCGCCAGCAGCTTGGAATCGGGACCGGTGAACGAGCAGTACTTC
CASSLESGPVNEQYF
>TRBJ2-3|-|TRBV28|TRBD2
TGTGCCAGCAGTAAGGGACTAGCGGGAATAATATCAGAGTATTTT
CASSKGLAGIISEYF
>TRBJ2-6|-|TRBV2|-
TGTGCCAGCAGTATGTTGCGGGCGGGCTCTGGGGCCAACGTCCTGACTTTC
CASSMLRAGSGANVLTF
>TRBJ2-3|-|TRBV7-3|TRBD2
TGTGCCAGCAGCCTTTCGGGACTAGCGGATACGCAGTATTTT
CASSLSGLADTQYF
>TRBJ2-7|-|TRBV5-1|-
TGCGCCAGCAGTTCCGCGCTACGTTACGAGCAGTACTTC
CASSSALRYEQYF
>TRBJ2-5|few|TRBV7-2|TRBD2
TGTGCCAGCAGCTTAGTCCGCCTAGCGGGAGGTCGTGAGACCCAGTACTTC
CASSLVRLAGGRETQYF
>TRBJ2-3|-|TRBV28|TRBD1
TGTGCCAGCAGTCCACCGGGACAGGGGAGCACAGATACGCAGTATTTT
CASSPPGQGSTDTQYF
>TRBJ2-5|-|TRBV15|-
TGTGCCACTCAGCAGGGGACTCAAGAGACCCAGTACTTC
CATQQGTQETQYF
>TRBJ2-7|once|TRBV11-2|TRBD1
TGTGCCAGCAGCAGACAGGGTGCCTACGAGCAGTACTTC
CASSRQGAYEQYF
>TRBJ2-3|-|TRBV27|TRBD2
TGTGCCAGCAGACTGATAGCGGGAGGGTTGAGGACAGATACGCAGTATTTT
CASRLIAGGLRTDTQYF
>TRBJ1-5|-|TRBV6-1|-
TGTGCCAGCAGTGAAGCCAATCAGCCCCAGCATTTT
CASSEANQPQHF
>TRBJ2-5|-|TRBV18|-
TGTGCCAGCTCACCCGGGGAGACCCAGTACTTC
CASSPGETQYF
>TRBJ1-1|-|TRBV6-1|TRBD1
TGTGCCAGCAGTGGCCTCTGGACAGGGGGAGTGAACACTGAAGCTTTCTTT
CASSGLWTGGVNTEAFF
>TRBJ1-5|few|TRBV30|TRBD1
TGTGCCTGGAGTGGACAGGGGTCGCAGCCCCAGCATTTT
CAWSGQGSQPQHF
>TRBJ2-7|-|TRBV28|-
TGTGCCAGCAGTTTGGGCCCCCCGAGCTCCTACGAGCAGTACTTC
CASSLGPPSSYEQYF
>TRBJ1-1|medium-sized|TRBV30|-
TGTGCCGAATCTAGGGGCAACAGGCCAGGGCAGCCTGAAGCTTTCTTT
CAESRGNRPGQPEAFF
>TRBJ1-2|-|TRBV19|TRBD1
TGTGCCAGCGCCGGGACAGAGAATGGCTACACCTTC
CASAGTENGYTF
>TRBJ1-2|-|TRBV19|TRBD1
TGTGCCAGTACCCTTACGACAGGGCCCTATGGCTACACCTTC
CASTLTTGPYGYTF
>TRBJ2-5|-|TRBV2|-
TGTGCCAGCGCCCTCTTGTACGGGATTCAAGAGACCCAGTACTTC
CASALLYGIQETQYF
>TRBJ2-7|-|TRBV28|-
TGTGCCACTGGGGAGAGGGCCCCCTACGAGCAGTACTTC
CATGERAPYEQYF
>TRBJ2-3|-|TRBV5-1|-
TGCGCCAGCAGCTTTTTCGGAGGAGGCACAGATACGCAGTATTTT
CASSFFGGGTDTQYF
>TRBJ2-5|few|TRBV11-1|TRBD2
TGTGCCAGCAGCTTACTAGCGGGAATGCGAGAGACCCAGTACTTC
CASSLLAGMRETQYF
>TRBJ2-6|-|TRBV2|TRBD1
TGTGCCAGCAGTATAGGACAGGGGACTGGGGCCAACGTCCTGACTTTC
CASSIGQGTGANVLTF
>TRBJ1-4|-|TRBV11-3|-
TGTGCCAGCAGCTTATTGTCTCGGGGAGGTGAAAAACTGTTTTTT
CASSLLSRGGEKLFF
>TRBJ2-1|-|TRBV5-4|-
TGTGCCAGCAGCCAACGCCAGGGGCCCTCCTACAATGAGCAGTTCTTC
CASSQRQGPSYNEQFF
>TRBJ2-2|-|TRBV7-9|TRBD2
TGTGCCAGCAGCCCCGGACTAGCTGACACCGGGGAGCTGTTTTTT
CASSPGLADTGELFF
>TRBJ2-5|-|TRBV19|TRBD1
TGTGCCAGTAGTACCAACAGGGGCGAGACCCAGTACTTC
CASSTNRGETQYF
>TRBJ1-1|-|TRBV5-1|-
TGCGCCAGCAGCTTGGACAGGACGAACACTGAAGCTTTCTTT
CASSLDRTNTEAFF
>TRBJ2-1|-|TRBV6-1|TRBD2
TGTGCCAGCAGCAGGACTAGCGGGATTTCCAATGAGCAGTTCTTC
CASSRTSGISNEQFF
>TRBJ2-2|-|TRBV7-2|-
TGTGCCAGCAGCTTTTACCCCGTGGGGGCCGGGGAGCTGTTTTTT
CASSFYPVGAGELFF
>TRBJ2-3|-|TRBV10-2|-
TGCGCCAGCAGGCCTAGTCTGGCAGATACGCAGTATTTT
CASRPSLADTQYF
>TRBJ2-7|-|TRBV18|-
TGTGCCAGCTCACCTGACCTTAGCGGTTCCTACGAGCAGTACTTC
CASSPDLSGSYEQYF
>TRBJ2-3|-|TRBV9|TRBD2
TGTGCCAGCAGCGTGACTAGCGGGTTTAGCACAGATACGCAGTATTTT
CASSVTSGFSTDTQYF
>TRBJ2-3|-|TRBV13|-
TGTGCCAGCAGGTTCGCGGGCCTATTCACAGATACGCAGTATTTT
CASRFAGLFTDTQYF
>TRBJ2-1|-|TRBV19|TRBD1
TGTGCCAGTAGTTCCGGGACAGGGGGTCTACCCAAGCAGTTCTTC
CASSSGTGGLPKQFF